The clone carrying this T cell receptor (beta chain) was seen only once. Its antigen is still unknown. The CDR3 runs 16 residues. CDR1 MNHNY and CDR2 SVGAGI come from the germline V gene (reference sequence). V was pared by 4 bases and J by 6 bases, with 19 bases between. The data were taken from a study of blood T cells in healthy people across ages. Study conclusions and caveats: Both higher diversity and more naive CD4+ cells marked long-lived donors when set against aged donors.

PCR was performed a second time for 7 to 11 cycles using a sample-barcoded 5' primer and a J-beta primer mix. TCRdb redid the calling of the 5' RACE reads with MiXCR, one entry per CDR3 protein. Of about 1.4 million distinct CDR3 sequences listed, roughly 60% were seen once; the top ten hold 6.5% to 8.5%. Sample: blood. V usage is TRBV6-6 and J usage is TRBJ2-1, with a weak D call TRBD1 (5 bases). This clonotype was sampled from a man younger than 35 in good health. CDR3 residues: CASSFSTAGSSNEQFF. The DNA of the CDR3 is TGTGCCAGCAGTTTCTCGACAGCAGGGTCGTCCAATGAGCAGTTCTTC.